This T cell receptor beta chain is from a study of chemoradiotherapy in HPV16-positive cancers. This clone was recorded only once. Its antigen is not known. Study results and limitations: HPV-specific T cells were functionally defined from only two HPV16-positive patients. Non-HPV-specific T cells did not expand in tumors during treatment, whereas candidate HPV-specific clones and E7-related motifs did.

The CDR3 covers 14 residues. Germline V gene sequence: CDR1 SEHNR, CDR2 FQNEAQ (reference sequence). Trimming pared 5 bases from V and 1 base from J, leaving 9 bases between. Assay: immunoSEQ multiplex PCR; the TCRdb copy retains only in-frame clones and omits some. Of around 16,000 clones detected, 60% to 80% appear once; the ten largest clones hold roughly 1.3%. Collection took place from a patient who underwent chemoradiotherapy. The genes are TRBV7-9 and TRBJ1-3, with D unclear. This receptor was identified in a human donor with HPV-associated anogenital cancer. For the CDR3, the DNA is TGTGCCAGCAGCCCCGCATCTTCTGGAAACACCATATATTTT. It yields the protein CASSPASSGNTIYF.